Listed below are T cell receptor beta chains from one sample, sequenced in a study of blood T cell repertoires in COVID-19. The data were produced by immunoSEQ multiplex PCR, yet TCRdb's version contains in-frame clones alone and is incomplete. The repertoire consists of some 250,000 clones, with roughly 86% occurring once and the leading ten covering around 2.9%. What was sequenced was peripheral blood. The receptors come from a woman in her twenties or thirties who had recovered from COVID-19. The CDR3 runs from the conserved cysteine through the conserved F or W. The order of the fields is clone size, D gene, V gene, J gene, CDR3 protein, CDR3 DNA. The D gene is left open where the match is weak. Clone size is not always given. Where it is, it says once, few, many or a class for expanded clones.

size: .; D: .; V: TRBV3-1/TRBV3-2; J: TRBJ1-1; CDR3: CASSQVQGPTEAFF; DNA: TGTGCCAGCAGCCAAGTACAGGGTCCCACTGAAGCTTTCTTT
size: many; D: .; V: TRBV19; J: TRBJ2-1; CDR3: CASSMTPWTPLGNEQFF; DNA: TGTGCCAGTAGTATGACACCCTGGACACCTTTGGGCAATGAGCAGTTCTTC
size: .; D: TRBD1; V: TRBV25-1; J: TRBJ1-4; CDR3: CASTDRGLGEKLFF; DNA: TGTGCCAGCACCGACAGGGGGCTCGGGGAAAAACTGTTTTTT
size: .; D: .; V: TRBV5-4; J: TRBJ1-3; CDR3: CASSLAGVENTIYF; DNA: TGTGCCAGCAGCTTGGCCGGGGTGGAAAACACCATATATTTT
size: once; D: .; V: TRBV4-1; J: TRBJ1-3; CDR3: CASSQEGGGSGNTIYF; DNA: TGCGCCAGCAGCCAAGAAGGTGGAGGCTCTGGAAACACCATATATTTT
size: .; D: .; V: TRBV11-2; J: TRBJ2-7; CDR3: CASSLDRYEQYF; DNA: TGTGCCAGCAGCTTGGACAGATACGAGCAGTACTTC
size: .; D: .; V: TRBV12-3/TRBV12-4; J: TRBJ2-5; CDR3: CASSFRQAETQYF; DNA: TGTGCCAGCAGCTTTCGACAGGCAGAGACCCAGTACTTC
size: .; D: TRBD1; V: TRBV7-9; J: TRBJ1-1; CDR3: CASSWGQATNTEAFF; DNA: TGTGCCAGCAGCTGGGGACAGGCTACAAACACTGAAGCTTTCTTT
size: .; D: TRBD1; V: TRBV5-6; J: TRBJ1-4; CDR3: CASSLASTGGREKLFF; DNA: TGTGCCAGCAGCTTGGCCAGTACAGGGGGTAGGGAAAAACTGTTTTTT
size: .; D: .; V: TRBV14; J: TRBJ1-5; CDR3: CASSQGRNSNQPQHF; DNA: TGTGCCAGCAGCCAAGGGAGGAATAGCAATCAGCCCCAGCATTTT
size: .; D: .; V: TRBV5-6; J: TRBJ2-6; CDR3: CASSLGVPGANVLTF; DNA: TGTGCCAGCAGCTTGGGCGTGCCCGGGGCCAACGTCCTGACTTTC
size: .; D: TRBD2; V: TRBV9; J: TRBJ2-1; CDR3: CASTTSPQRGDYNEQFF; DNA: TGTGCCAGCACCACCTCACCTCAGCGGGGGGATTACAATGAGCAGTTCTTC
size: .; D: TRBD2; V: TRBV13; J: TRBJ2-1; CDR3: CASSPKGLAGINEQFF; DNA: TGTGCCAGCAGCCCCAAGGGACTAGCGGGGATCAATGAGCAGTTCTTC
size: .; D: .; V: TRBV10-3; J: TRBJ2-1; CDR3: CAIGGGGYEQFF; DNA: TGTGCCATCGGGGGAGGTGGTTATGAGCAGTTCTTC
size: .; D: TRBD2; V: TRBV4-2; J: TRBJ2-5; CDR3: CASSQTSGAIQETQYF; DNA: TGTGCCAGCAGCCAAACTAGCGGGGCAATTCAAGAGACCCAGTACTTC
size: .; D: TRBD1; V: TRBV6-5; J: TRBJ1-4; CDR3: CASSPTGESEKLFF; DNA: TGTGCCAGCAGCCCGACAGGGGAGAGTGAAAAACTGTTTTTT
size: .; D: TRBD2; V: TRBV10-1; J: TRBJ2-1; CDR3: CASSERNGGVTHNEQFF; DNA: TGCGCCAGCAGTGAACGGAACGGGGGGGTAACGCACAATGAGCAGTTCTTC
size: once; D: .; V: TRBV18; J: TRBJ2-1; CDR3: CASSSTTASSYNEQFF; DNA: TGTGCCAGCTCATCCACGACAGCGAGCTCCTACAATGAGCAGTTCTTC
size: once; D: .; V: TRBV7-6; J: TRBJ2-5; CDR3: CASSLAIAGIGETQYF; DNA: TGTGCCAGCAGCTTAGCGATAGCAGGGATTGGGGAGACCCAGTACTTC
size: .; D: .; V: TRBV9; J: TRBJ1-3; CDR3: CARIPPPGDSSGNTIYF; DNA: TGTGCCAGAATACCCCCCCCCGGAGACAGTTCTGGAAACACCATATATTTT
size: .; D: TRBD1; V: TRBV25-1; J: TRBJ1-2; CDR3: CASSETTGWYYGYTF; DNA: TGTGCCAGCAGTGAAACGACAGGGTGGTACTATGGCTACACCTTC
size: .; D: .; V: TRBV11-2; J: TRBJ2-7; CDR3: CASSLRQNYEQYF; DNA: TGTGCCAGCAGCTTGCGACAGAACTACGAGCAGTACTTC
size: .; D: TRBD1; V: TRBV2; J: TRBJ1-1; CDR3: CASSGTGYAFF; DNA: TGTGCCAGCAGCGGGACAGGGTACGCTTTCTTT
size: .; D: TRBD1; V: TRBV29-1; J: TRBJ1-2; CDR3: CSGRDRGPDGYTF; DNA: TGCAGCGGTCGGGACAGGGGGCCAGATGGCTACACCTTC
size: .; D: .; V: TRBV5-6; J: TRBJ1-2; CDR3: CASSLYLSTWSYGYTF; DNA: TGTGCCAGCAGCTTGTATTTATCTACGTGGAGCTATGGCTACACCTTC
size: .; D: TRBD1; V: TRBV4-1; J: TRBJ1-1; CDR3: CASSQDNRDRGPEAFF; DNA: TGCGCCAGCAGCCAAGACAACCGGGACAGGGGACCTGAAGCTTTCTTT
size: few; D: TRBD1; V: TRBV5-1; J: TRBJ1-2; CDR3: CASSDSRGSYGYTF; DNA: TGCGCCAGCAGCGACTCCAGGGGGAGCTATGGCTACACCTTC
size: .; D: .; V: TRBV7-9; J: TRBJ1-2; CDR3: CASSLGTANYGYTF; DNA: TGTGCCAGCAGCTTAGGGACAGCTAACTATGGCTACACCTTC
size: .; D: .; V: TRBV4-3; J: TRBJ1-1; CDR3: CASSQDPLSYQGTAVFF; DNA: TGCGCCAGCAGCCAAGATCCATTGTCTTATCAGGGAACTGCGGTTTTCTTT
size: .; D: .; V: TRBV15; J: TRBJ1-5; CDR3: CATSRDRTIYSNQPQHF; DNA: TGTGCCACCAGCAGAGACCGGACAATTTATAGCAATCAGCCCCAGCATTTT
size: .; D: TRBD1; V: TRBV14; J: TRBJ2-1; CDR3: CASSQTGVYNEQFF; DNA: TGTGCCAGCAGCCAAACAGGGGTCTACAATGAGCAGTTCTTC
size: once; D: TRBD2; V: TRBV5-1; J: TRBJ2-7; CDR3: CASSWTSGNSYEQYF; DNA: TGCGCCAGCAGCTGGACTAGCGGGAACTCCTACGAGCAGTACTTC
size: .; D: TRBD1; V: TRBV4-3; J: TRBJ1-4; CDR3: CASSLWTGAAEKLFF; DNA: TGCGCCAGCAGCCTCTGGACAGGGGCCGCTGAAAAACTGTTTTTT
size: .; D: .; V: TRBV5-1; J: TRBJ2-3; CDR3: CASSLSGMSDTQYF; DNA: TGCGCCAGCAGCTTGTCCGGTATGTCAGATACGCAGTATTTT
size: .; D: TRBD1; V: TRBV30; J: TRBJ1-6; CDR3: CAGRGLKNSPLHF; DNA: TGTGCCGGCAGGGGGCTGAAAAATTCACCCCTCCACTTT
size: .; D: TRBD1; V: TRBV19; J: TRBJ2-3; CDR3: CASSMGQGTDTQYF; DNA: TGTGCCAGTAGTATGGGACAGGGGACGGATACGCAGTATTTT
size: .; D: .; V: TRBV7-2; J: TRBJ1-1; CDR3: CASSLVGANNLGTEAFF; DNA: TGTGCCAGCAGCTTAGTTGGGGCAAATAATCTGGGCACTGAAGCTTTCTTT
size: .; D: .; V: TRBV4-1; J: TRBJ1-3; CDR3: CASSQDAASGNTIYF; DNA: TGCGCCAGCAGCCAAGATGCGGCCTCTGGAAACACCATATATTTT
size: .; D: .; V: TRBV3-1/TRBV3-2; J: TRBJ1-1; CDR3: CASSPLQGRRAFF; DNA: TGTGCCAGCAGCCCGCTACAGGGTCGCCGAGCTTTCTTT
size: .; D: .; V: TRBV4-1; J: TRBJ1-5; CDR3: CASSLRGEGYSNQPQHF; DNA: TGCGCCAGCAGTCTCCGGGGGGAGGGATATAGCAATCAGCCCCAGCATTTT
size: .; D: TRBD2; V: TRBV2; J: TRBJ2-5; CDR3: CASSDGQSAGGETQYF; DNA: TGTGCCAGCAGTGACGGACAGTCGGCGGGAGGGGAGACCCAGTACTTC
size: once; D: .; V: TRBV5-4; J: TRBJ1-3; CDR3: CASSSMARGSGNTIYF; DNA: TGTGCCAGCAGCTCCATGGCGCGCGGCTCTGGAAACACCATATATTTT
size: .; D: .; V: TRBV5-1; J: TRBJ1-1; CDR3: CASSLVGATGEAFF; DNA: TGCGCCAGCAGCTTGGTGGGGGCTACGGGTGAAGCTTTCTTT
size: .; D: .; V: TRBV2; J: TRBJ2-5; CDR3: CASSITGKETQYF; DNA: TGTGCCAGCAGTATCACAGGGAAAGAGACCCAGTACTTC
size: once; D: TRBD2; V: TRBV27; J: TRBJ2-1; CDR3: CASSTSGDYNEQFF; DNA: TGTGCCAGCAGTACTAGCGGAGACTACAATGAGCAGTTCTTC
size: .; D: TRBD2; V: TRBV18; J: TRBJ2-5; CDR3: CASSPGLAARVAGRETQYF; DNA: TGTGCCAGCTCACCAGGACTAGCGGCGCGAGTTGCGGGCCGAGAGACCCAGTACTTC
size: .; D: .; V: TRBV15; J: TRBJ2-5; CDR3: CATSRGLHGETQYF; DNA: TGTGCCACCAGCAGAGGACTGCACGGAGAGACCCAGTACTTC
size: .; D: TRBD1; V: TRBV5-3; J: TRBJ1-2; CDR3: CARSDYRGPYGYTF; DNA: TGTGCCAGAAGCGATTACAGGGGGCCCTATGGCTACACCTTC
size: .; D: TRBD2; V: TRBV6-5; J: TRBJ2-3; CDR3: CASSQLASDTQYF; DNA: TGTGCCAGCAGCCAACTAGCGTCAGATACGCAGTATTTT
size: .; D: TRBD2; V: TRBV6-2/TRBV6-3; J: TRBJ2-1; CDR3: CASSFALAGTHYNEQFF; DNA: TGTGCCAGCAGTTTCGCACTAGCGGGGACTCATTACAATGAGCAGTTCTTC
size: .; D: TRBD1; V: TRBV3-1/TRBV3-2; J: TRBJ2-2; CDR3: CASSQRDRTGELFF; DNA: TGTGCCAGCAGCCAACGGGACAGGACCGGGGAGCTGTTTTTT
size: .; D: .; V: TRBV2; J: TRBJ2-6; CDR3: CASSPGLFSSGANVLTF; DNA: TGTGCCAGCAGTCCGGGACTTTTCAGCTCTGGGGCCAACGTCCTGACTTTC
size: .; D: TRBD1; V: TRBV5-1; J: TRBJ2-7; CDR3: CASSIGTVYYEQYF; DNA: TGCGCCAGCAGCATAGGGACAGTCTACTACGAGCAGTACTTC
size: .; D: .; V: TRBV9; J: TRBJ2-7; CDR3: CASSVGGLSSYEQYF; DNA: TGTGCCAGCAGCGTAGGGGGACTTTCCTCTTACGAGCAGTACTTC
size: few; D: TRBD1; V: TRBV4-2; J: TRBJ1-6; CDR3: CASSQGQGALGNSPLHF; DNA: TGTGCCAGCAGCCAAGGACAGGGGGCATTGGGTAATTCACCCCTCCACTTT